This T cell receptor beta chain was sequenced during a study of cytomegalovirus exposure and HLA in healthy donors. For the study at large: There were more than 350 genotyped donors. Of these, about 80% fell in the genetic ancestry cluster associated with self-reported Caucasian donors.

V gave up 5 bases and J gave up 6 bases; unmatched junction bases: 7. Looked up from germline, CDR1 is SGHDT and CDR2 is YYEEEE. CDR3 length: 13 residues. PCR amplification relied on 60 Vbeta primers (plus 13 Jbeta primers). Profiled with immunoSEQ multiplex PCR; TCRdb holds only in-frame clones, not every one. This table holds 210,000 or so clones, 85% found once. This clone has only a few counts. The TCR originated in a girl aged 2-10 years in good health and CMV-seronegative. This chain links TRBV5-6 with TRBJ1-2; 7 bases map to TRBD1. Specimen: PBMCs. The CDR3 DNA follows: TGTGCCAGCAGAAAACGAGGGGGCGATGGCTACACCTTC. Amino acids: CASRKRGGDGYTF.